This T cell receptor beta chain was sequenced for a study of blood T cell repertoires in COVID-19 (dated by TCRdb to 2020 to 2022). In the study overall: Samples covering the acute and convalescent phases of COVID-19 were provided by collaborators in the United States, Italy and Spain. Sample metadata almost always included a de-identified subject ID, COVID-19 status, age in years and sex. Samples came from the ongoing ImmuneRACE study (first 160 participants) plus 1,254 subjects from 6 global collaborators. Deeply sampled blood TCRbeta repertoires from subjects exposed to, actively infected with, or recovered from COVID-19 were included in the dataset. Where HLA class I and class II types were available, the types were taken from metadata supplied by the sample provider, not from assay-based typing. The prospective study material was composed of cDNA or gDNA derived from T cells, B-cell-depleted T cells, or PBMCs. The repertoires were released in a freely available public database intended as a resource for research on the immune response to SARS-CoV-2.

Enrolling through a virtual design, the prospective study's participants ranged in age from about 18 to 89 years and lived across some 23 United States geographic areas. In the prospective study, participants were assigned to cohorts based on the clinical history participants reported in a screening survey and a study questionnaire. In the prospective study, whole blood, serum and a nasopharyngeal or oropharyngeal swab were collected from each participant by mobile phlebotomists. Additional blood draws and questionnaires over an approximately two-month period could optionally be provided by prospective study participants. Before DNA extraction, prospective study blood samples were shipped either frozen or at room temperature. With regard to this clone: The clone's antigen remains unknown. There are no base qualities to consult, and no much larger clone falls within one base.

Results and caveats for the whole study, not just this receptor: Clinical and demographic metadata were provided uncurated, with the amount varying by source and participant.

TCRbeta CDR3 regions were amplified from genomic DNA using the immunoSEQ Assay, a bias-controlled multiplex PCR. From the authors' description of their analysis: Nucleated cell counts per sample were estimated from amplification of reference gene primers within the assay. Sequence reads were collapsed and filtered to measure the absolute abundance of every unique TCRbeta CDR3 rearrangement. For each sample, productive Simpson clonality was calculated by taking the square root of Simpson's diversity index across productive rearrangements. In its TCRdb copy, this immuneACCESS table keeps in-frame sequences only and misses some clones. Where compared with another copy, unresolved V genes explain less than half of these, and the others have no known cause. Clone size and V and J calls were adopted from that table, with D and trimming inferred from the DNA. The sample table records approximately 300,000 clones; almost 90% of these occur just once. The ten largest clones take up around 4.3% of the sample.

Sample: PBMCs or T cells enriched from blood (not recorded which). The receptor's source is a woman aged 18-29 years with acute COVID-19.

The CDR3 amino acid sequence is: CASSERPTGAEAFF. The nucleotide sequence reads TGTGCCAGCTCAGAAAGGCCAACAGGGGCTGAAGCTTTCTTT. The chain is assembled from TRBV18 and TRBJ1-1; a stretch of 7 junction bases matches TRBD1. The CDR3 measures 14 amino acids from cysteine to phenylalanine. The DNA shown is the 42-base CDR3, in frame from base 1. Looking up the germline V gene yields CDR1 KGHSH and CDR2 LQKENI. Trimming takes 5 bases off V and 6 bases off J; junction bases not matched to a gene: 9. Supplemented by the reference TRBV18 and TRBJ1-1 proteins around the CDR3, the complete variable domain is NAGVMQNPRHLVRRRGQEARLRCSPMKGHSHVYWYRQLPEEGLKFMVYLQKENIIDESGMPKERFSAEFPKEGPSILRIQQVVRGDSAAYFCASSERPTGAEAFFGQGTRLTVV.